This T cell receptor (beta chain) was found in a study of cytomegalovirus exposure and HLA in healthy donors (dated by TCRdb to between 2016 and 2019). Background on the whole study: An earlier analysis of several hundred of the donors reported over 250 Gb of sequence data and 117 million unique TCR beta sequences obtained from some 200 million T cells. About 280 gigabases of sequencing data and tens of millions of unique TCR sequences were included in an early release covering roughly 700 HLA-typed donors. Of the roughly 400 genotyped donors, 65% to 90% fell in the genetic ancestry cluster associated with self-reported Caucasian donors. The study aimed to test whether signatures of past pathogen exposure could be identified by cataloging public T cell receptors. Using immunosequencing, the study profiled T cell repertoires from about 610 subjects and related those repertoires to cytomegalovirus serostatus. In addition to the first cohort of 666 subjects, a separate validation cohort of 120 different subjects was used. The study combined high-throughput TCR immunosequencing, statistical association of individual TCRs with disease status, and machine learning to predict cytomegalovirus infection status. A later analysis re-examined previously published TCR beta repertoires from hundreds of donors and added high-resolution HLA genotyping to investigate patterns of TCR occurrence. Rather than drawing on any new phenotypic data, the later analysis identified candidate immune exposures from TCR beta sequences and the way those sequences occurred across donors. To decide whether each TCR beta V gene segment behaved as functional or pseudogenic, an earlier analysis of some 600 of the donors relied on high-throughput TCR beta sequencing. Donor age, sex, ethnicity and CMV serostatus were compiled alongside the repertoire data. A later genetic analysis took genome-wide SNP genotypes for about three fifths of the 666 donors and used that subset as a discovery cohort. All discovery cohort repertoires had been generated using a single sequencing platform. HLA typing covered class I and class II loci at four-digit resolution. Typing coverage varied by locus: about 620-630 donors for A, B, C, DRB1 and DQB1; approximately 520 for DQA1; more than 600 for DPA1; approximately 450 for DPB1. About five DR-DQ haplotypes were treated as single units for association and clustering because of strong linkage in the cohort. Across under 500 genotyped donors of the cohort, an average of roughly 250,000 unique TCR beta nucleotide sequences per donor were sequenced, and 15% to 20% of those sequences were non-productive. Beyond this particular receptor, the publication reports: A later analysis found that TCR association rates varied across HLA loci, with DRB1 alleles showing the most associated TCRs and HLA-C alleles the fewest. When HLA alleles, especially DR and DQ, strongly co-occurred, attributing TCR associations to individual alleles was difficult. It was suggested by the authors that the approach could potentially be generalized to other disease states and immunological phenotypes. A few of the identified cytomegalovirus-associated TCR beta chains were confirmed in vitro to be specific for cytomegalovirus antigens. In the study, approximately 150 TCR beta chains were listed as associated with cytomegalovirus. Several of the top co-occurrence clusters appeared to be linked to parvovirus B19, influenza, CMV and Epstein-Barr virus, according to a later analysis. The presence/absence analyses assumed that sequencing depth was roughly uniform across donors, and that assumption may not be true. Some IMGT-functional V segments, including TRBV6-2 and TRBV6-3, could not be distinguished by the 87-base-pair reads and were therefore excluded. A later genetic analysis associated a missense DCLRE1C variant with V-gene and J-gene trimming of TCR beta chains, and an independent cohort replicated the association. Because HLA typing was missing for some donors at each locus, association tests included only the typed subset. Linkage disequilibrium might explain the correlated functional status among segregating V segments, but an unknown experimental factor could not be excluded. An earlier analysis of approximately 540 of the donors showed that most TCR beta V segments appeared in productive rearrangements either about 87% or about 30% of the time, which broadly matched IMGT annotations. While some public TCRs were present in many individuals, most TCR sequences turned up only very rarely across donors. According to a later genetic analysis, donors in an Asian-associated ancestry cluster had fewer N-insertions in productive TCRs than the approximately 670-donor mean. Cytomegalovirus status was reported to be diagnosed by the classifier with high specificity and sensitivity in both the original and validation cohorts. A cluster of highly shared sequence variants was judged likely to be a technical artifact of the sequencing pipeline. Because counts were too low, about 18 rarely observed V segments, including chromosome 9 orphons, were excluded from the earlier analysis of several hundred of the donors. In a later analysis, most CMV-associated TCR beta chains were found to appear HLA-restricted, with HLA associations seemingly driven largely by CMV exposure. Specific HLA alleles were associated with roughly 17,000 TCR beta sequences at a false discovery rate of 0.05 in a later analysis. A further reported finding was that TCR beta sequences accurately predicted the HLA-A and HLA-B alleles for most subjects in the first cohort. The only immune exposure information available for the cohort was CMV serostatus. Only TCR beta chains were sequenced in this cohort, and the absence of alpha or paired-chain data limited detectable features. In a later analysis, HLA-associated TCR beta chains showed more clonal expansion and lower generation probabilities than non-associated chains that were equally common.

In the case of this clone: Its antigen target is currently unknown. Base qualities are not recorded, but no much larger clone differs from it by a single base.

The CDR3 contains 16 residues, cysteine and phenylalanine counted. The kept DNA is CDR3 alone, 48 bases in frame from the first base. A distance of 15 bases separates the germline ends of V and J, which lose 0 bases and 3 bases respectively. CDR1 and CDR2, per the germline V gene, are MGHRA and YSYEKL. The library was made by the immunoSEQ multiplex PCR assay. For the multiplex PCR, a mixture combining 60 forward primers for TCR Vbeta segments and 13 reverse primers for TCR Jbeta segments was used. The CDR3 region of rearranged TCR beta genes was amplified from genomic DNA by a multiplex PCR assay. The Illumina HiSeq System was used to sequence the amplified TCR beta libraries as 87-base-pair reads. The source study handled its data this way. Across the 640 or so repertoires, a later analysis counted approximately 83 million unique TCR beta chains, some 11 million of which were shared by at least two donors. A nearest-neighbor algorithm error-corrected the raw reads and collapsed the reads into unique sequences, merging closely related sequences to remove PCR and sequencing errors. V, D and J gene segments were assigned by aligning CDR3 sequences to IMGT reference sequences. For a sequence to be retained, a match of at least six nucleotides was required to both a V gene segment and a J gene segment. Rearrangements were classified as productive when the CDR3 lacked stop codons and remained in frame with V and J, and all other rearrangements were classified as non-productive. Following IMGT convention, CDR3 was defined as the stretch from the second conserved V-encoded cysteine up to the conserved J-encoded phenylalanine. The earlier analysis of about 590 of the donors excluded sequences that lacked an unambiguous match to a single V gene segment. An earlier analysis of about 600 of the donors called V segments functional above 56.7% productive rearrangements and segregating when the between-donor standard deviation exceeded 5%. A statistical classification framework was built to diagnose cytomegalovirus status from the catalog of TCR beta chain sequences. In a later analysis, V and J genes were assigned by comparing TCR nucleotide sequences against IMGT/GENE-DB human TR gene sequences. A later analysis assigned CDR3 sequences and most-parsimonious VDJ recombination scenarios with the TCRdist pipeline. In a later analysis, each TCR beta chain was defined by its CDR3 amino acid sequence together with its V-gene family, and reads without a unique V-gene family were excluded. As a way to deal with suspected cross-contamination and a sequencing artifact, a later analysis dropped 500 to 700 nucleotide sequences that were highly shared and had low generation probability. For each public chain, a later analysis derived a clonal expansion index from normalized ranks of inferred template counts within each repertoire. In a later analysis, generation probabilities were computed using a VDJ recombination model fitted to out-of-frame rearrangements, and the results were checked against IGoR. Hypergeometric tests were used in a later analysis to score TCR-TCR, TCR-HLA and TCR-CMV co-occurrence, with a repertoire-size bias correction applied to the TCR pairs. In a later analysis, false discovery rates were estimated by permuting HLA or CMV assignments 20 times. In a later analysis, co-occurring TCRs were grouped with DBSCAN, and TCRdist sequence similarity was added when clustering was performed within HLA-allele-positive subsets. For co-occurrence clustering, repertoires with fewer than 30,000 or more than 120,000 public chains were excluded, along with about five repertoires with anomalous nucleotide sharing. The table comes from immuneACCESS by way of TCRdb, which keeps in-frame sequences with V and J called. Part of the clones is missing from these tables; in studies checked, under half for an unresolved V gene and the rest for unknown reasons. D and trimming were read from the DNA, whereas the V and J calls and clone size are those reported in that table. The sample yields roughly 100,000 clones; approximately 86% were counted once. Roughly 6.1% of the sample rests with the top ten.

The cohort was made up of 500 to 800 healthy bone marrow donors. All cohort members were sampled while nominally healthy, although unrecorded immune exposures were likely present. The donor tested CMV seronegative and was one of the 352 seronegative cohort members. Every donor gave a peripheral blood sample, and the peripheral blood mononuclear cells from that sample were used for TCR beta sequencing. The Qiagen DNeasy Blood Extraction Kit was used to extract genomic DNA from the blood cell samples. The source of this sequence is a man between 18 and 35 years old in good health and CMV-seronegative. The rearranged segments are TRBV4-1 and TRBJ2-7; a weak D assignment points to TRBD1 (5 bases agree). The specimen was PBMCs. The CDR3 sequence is CASSQDGARVFYEQYF. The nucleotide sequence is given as TGCGCCAGCAGCCAAGATGGGGCCAGGGTCTTCTACGAGCAGTACTTC.